The source of this T cell receptor (beta chain) is a study of blood T cell repertoires in COVID-19 (dated by TCRdb to 2019 to 2021). In the study overall: Samples covering the acute and convalescent phases of COVID-19 were provided by collaborators in the United States, Italy and Spain. A de-identified subject ID, COVID-19 status, age in years and sex were almost always included in the sample metadata. Samples were obtained from the ongoing ImmuneRACE study (first 160 participants) and from about 1,300 subjects provided by 6 global collaborators. A freely available public database, intended as a resource for researchers studying the immune response to SARS-CoV-2, is where the repertoires were released. Subjects who had been exposed to COVID-19, were actively infected with it, or had recovered from it provided the deeply sampled blood TCRbeta repertoires that made up the dataset. Where available, HLA class I and class II types were taken from metadata supplied by the sample provider and were not determined by assay-based typing. The prospective study material was composed of cDNA or gDNA derived from T cells, B-cell-depleted T cells, or PBMCs. General study outcomes and caveats: The quantity of clinical and demographic metadata differed by source and by participant and was supplied without curation.

Based on the germline V gene (reference sequence), the CDR1 and CDR2 sequences are MNHEY and SMNVEV. Trimming takes 6 bases from V and 5 bases from J, and the germline ends sit 16 bases apart. The CDR3 measures 15 amino acids from cysteine to phenylalanine. Only the CDR3 region is kept as DNA, spanning 45 bases read in frame from base 1. TCRbeta CDR3 regions were amplified from genomic DNA using the immunoSEQ Assay, a bias-controlled multiplex PCR. The original pipeline was this. The number of nucleated cells in each sample was estimated from the amplification of reference gene primers within the assay. Sequence reads were collapsed and filtered to measure the absolute abundance of every unique TCRbeta CDR3 rearrangement. For each sample, productive Simpson clonality was calculated by taking the square root of Simpson's diversity index across productive rearrangements. The table was pulled from immuneACCESS by TCRdb, which kept in-frame rearrangements only. Such tables lose some clones; where checked, under half of the loss comes from unresolved V genes, and the rest has no known cause. From that table come the V and J calls and clone size; the DNA was used to work out D and trimming. The sample yields around 86,000 clones; 85% were counted once. Roughly 40% of the sample lies in the top ten.

Concerning this clone itself: The clone's antigen remains unknown. The record has no base qualities; no much larger clone is one base away.

Collaborating institutions collected whole blood in K2EDTA tubes following their own protocols. For TCRbeta analysis, collaborators shipped samples as frozen whole blood, isolated PBMCs, or DNA extracted from either of those sample types. The sample was peripheral blood. This TCR came from a man older than 75 with acute or convalescent COVID-19. The chain is encoded by TRBV27 joined to TRBJ1-4; matching of 5 bases hints at TRBD1 as the D gene. The CDR3 is CASSLNWGVNEKLFF. The base sequence is TGTGCCAGCAGCCTAAATTGGGGGGTGAATGAAAAACTGTTTTTT.